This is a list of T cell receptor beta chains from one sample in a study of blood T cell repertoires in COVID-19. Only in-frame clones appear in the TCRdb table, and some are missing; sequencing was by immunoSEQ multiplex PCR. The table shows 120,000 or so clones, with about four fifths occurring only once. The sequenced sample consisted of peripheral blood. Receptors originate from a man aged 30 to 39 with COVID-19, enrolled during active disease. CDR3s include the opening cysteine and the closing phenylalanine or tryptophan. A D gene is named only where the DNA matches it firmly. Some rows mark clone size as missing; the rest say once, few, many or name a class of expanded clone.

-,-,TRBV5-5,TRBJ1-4,TGTGCCAGCAGCCTCCGTGGGCCGATTAATGAAAAACTGTTTTTT,CASSLRGPINEKLFF
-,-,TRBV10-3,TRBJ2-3,TGTGCCATCAGTTCGCCGGCTAGCTCTGCATTAGATACGCAGTATTTT,CAISSPASSALDTQYF
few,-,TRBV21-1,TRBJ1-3,TGTGCCAGCGGAGGGATCGACCCCTATTTT,CASGGIDPYF
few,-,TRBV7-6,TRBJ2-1,TGTGCCAGCAGCTTAGCGGACAGTGGGCTCCACAATGAGCAGTTCTTC,CASSLADSGLHNEQFF
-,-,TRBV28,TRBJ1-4,TGTGCCAGCAGTTTGCCACAGGGTGCAACTAATGAAAAACTGTTTTTT,CASSLPQGATNEKLFF
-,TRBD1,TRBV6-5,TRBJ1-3,TGTGCCAGCAGTTACGCGACAGGGGCTGGAAACACCATATATTTT,CASSYATGAGNTIYF
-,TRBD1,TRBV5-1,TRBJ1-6,TGCGCCAGCAGCTTTGGACAGGGGGCCAGGAATTCACCCCTCCACTTT,CASSFGQGARNSPLHF
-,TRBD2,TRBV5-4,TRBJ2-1,TGTGCCAGCAGCTTGGGTAGCGGGGCACCTAGGCAGTTCTTC,CASSLGSGAPRQFF
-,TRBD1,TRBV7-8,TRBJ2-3,TGTGCCAGCAGCTTGCCGGACAGGGGGCTGTGGACAGATACGCAGTATTTT,CASSLPDRGLWTDTQYF
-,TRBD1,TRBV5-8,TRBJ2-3,TGTGCCAGCAGCTTGGGGCAGGGGGAAGGCACAGATACGCAGTATTTT,CASSLGQGEGTDTQYF
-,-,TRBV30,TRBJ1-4,TGTGCCTGGGAGGGGGTCGACGAAAAACTGTTTTTT,CAWEGVDEKLFF
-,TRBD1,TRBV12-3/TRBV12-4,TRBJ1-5,TGTGCCAGCAGCCAGGACAGGAATCAGCCCCAGCATTTT,CASSQDRNQPQHF
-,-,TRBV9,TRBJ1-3,TGTGCCAGCAGCGTTCACGACGTCTGGAGGTCTGGAAACACCATATATTTT,CASSVHDVWRSGNTIYF
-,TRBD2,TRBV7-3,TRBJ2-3,TGTGCCAGCAGCTTAACGGGAACTAGCGGGAGCACAGATACGCAGTATTTT,CASSLTGTSGSTDTQYF
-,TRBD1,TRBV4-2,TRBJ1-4,TGTGCCAGCAGCCAAGTCCAGGGGGCCCCTGAAAAACTGTTTTTT,CASSQVQGAPEKLFF
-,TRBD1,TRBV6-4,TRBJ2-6,TGTGCCAGCAGTGATAGTACAGGGGGCGTATCTGGGGCCAACGTCCTGACTTTC,CASSDSTGGVSGANVLTF
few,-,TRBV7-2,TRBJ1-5,TGTGCCAGCAGCCTAGCGCAGGGCCAGCCCCAGCATTTT,CASSLAQGQPQHF
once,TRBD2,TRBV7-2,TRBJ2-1,TGTGCCAGCAGCTTGGTAGCGGGGGGGATTTACAATGAGCAGTTCTTC,CASSLVAGGIYNEQFF
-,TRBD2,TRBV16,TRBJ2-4,TGTGCCAGCAGCCCGCGACTAGCGGGGGGGCACGGGGACATTCAGTACTTC,CASSPRLAGGHGDIQYF
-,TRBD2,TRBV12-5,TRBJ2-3,TGTGCTAGTGGTTCCACACTAGCGGGAGGAGAATCAGATACGCAGTATTTT,CASGSTLAGGESDTQYF
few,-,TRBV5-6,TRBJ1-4,TGTGCCAGCAGCTTAGGGGCCCGCGCAACTAATGAAAAACTGTTTTTT,CASSLGARATNEKLFF
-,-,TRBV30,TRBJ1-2,TGTGCCTGGAGTGTACTTCGGGGGGCCGGCTACACCTTC,CAWSVLRGAGYTF
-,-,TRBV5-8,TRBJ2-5,TGTGCCAGCAGCTTTGGGCCGGGGTTAGAGACCCAGTACTTC,CASSFGPGLETQYF
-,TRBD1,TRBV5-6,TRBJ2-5,TGTGCCAGCAGCCGGACAGGGGGGGAGACCCAGTACTTC,CASSRTGGETQYF
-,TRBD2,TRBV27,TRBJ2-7,TGTGCCAGCAGCCGCCTGACTAGCGGGACCAAACTCGGCTACGAGCAGTACTTC,CASSRLTSGTKLGYEQYF
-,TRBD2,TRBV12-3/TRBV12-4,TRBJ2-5,TGTGCCAGCAGTCGGGACTATTCAGAGACCCAGTACTTC,CASSRDYSETQYF
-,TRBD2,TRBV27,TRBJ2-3,TGTGCCAGCAGTCCTCTAGCGGGGGGCGCAGATACGCAGTATTTT,CASSPLAGGADTQYF
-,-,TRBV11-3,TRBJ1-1,TGTGCCAGCAGGTCCGGGACAAACACTGAAGCTTTCTTT,CASRSGTNTEAFF
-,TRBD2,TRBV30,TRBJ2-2,TGTGCCTGGAATTCTCCACTAGCGTGGGGAGCCGGGGAGCTGTTTTTT,CAWNSPLAWGAGELFF
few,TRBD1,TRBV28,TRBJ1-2,TGTGCCAGCAGTTCACAGGGGGCTAGCTATGGCTACACCTTC,CASSSQGASYGYTF
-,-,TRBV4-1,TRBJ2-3,TGCGCCAGCAGCCAAGAGCGGCTTAGCACAGATACGCAGTATTTT,CASSQERLSTDTQYF
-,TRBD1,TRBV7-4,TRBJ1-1,TGTGCCAGCAGTGTCCGGGACAGGGGTTTCACTGAAGCTTTCTTT,CASSVRDRGFTEAFF
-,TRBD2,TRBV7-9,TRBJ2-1,TGTGCCAGCCTTAGCGGGGGGAAGTTCAATGAGCAGTTCTTC,CASLSGGKFNEQFF
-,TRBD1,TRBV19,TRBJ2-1,TGTGCCAGTAGTGCGCCAGGACAGGGGGCTGGAGGCGAGCAGTTCTTC,CASSAPGQGAGGEQFF
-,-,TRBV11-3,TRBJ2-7,TGTGCCAGCAGCACCCGACTCTCCTACGAGCAGTACTTC,CASSTRLSYEQYF
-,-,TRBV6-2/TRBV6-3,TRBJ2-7,TGTGCCAGCAGTTTAGCGGCTCCCAACGAGCAGTACTTC,CASSLAAPNEQYF
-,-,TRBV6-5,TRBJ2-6,TGTGCCAGCAGTCTACAGTTTGGCAACGTCCTGACTTTC,CASSLQFGNVLTF
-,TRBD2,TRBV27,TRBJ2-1,TGTGCCAGCAGTTCCCCCGCGGGAGGTAGAAATGAGCAGTTCTTC,CASSSPAGGRNEQFF
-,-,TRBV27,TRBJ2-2,TGTGCCAGCAGTGCAGGGAACACCGGGGAGCTGTTTTTT,CASSAGNTGELFF
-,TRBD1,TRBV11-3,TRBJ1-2,TGTGCCAGCAGCGGACGGGACAGGACCACATATGGCTACACCTTC,CASSGRDRTTYGYTF